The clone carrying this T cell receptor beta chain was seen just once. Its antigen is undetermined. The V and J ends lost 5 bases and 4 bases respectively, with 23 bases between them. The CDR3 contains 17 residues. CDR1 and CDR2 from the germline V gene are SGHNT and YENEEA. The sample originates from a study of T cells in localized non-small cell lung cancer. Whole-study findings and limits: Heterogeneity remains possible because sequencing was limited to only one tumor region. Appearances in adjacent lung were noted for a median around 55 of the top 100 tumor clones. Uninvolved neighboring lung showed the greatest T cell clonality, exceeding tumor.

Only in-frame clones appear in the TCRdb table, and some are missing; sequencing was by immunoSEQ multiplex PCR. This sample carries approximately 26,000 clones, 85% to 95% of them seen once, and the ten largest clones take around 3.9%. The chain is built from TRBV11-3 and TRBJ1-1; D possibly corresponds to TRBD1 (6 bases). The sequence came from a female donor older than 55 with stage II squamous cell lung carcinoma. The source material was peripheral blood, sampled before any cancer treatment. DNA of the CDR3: TGTGCCAGCAGCCCCTTTAGGAAGGGGGTGATGGGCACTGAAGCTTTCTTT. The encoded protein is CASSPFRKGVMGTEAFF.